The 14 T cell receptor beta chains below come from one sample, sequenced in a study of vaccination effects on CD4 cells after COVID-19. Here immunoSEQ multiplex PCR was the method, and the copy in TCRdb shows in-frame clones only, minus some. Among over 45,000 clones listed, about 80% were seen once. No cognate antigen is known for these TCRs. A roughly 10-day culture period preceded the isolation of CD4+ T cells. The sequenced sample was CD4+ T cells from PBMCs cultured without peptide, obtained before COVID-19 vaccination. Receptor source: a human donor who received a COVID-19 vaccine.

The chain is built from TRBV9 and TRBJ1-1; TRBD1 aligns across 9 bases. V dropped 3 bases and J dropped 0; count of bases not matched to a gene: 0. Germline CDR1 is SGDLS and CDR2 is YYNGEE. CDR3 length equals 14 residues. The CDR3 bases are TGTGCCAGCAGCGGGGACAGGGTGAACACTGAAGCTTTCTTT. Amino acid sequence: CASSGDRVNTEAFF.

The chain combines TRBV5-5 with TRBJ1-2, with a weak D call TRBD1 (6 bases). V was cut by 5 bases and J by 1 base, with 9 bases left in between. This CDR3 contains 13 residues. Germline V CDR1 and CDR2: SGHKS, YYEKEE (reference sequence). The DNA of the CDR3 is TGTGCCAGCAGGAGACAGGATAACTATGGCTACACCTTC. The encoded protein is CASRRQDNYGYTF.

This chain links TRBV30 with TRBJ1-3; D is ambiguous. V was shortened by 4 bases and J by 4 bases, with 5 bases between the two germline ends. The CDR3 covers 11 residues. Looked up from germline, CDR1 is GTSNPN and CDR2 is SVGIG (reference sequence). Written as DNA, the CDR3 is TGTGCCTGGACGTCGGGAAACACCATATATTTT. Encoded protein: CAWTSGNTIYF.

CDR3 sequence (DNA): TGTGCCAGCAGCCAAGGATGGGCAGGGCGATCCTACGAGCAGTACGTC. Amino acids: CASSQGWAGRSYEQYV. The chain carries TRBV3-1 (or the pseudogene TRBV3-2) and TRBJ2-7, with a possible D match to TRBD1 (5 bases). The CDR3 loop spans 16 amino acids. Germline CDR1 and CDR2: LGHDT and YNNKEL (reference sequence). The V and J ends lost 1 base and 1 base respectively, with 14 bases between them.

The chain is built from TRBV27 and TRBJ2-7; unclear D gene. The CDR3 runs to 13 residues. V lost 5 bases to trimming and J lost 0 bases, with 8 bases between them. CDR1 and CDR2 (germline): MNHEY, SMNVEV (reference sequence). The CDR3 coding sequence is TGTGCCAGCAGTCGGACCGACTCCTACGAGCAGTACGTC. It yields the protein CASSRTDSYEQYV.

The chain has TRBV3-1 (or the pseudogene TRBV3-2) and TRBJ2-5, with TRBD1 matching over 8 bases. Germline assignment: CDR1 LGHDT and CDR2 YNNKEL (reference sequence). The CDR3 is 15 residues long. The junction had 14 bases not matched to a gene; V was cut back by 5 bases and J by 9 bases. Written as DNA, the CDR3 is TGTGCCAGCAGCGGTACCGGGACAGGATCGGGGGCCCAGTACTTC. This gives the protein CASSGTGTGSGAQYF.

The rearrangement links TRBV24-1 to TRBJ2-2; no firm D call. This CDR3 spans 12 amino acids. V gave up 7 bases and J gave up 7 bases, with 9 bases separating them. CDR1 is KGHDR, CDR2 SFDVKD, per germline. CDR3: CATSLGFGELFF. The CDR3 coding sequence is TGTGCCACCAGCCTAGGGTTCGGGGAGCTGTTTTTT.

V is TRBV19 and J is TRBJ1-2; D gene unclear. Trimming took 6 bases from V and 5 from J, leaving 10 bases between them. Germline CDR1 and CDR2: LNHDA and SQIVND (reference sequence). CDR3 length: 12 residues. CDR3 coding DNA: TGTGCCAGTAGCCGCAACTCATATGGCTACACCTTC. Translation: CASSRNSYGYTF.

This chain joins TRBV5-1 and TRBJ1-4; D remains unclear. The CDR3 loop spans 14 amino acids. Trimming removed 0 bases from V and 8 bases from J, with 11 bases in between. CDR1 and CDR2 (germline): SGHRS, YFSETQ. The CDR3 DNA reads TGCGCCAGCAGCTTGGGAGGGCCGAGGGAAAAACTGTTTTTT. Protein sequence: CASSLGGPREKLFF. Using reference TRBV5-1 and TRBJ1-4 for the parts outside the CDR3, the full variable domain is KAGVTQTPRYLIKTRGQQVTLSCSPISGHRSVSWYQQTPGQGLQFLFEYFSETQRNKGNFPGRFSGRQFSNSRSEMNVSTLELGDSALYLCASSLGGPREKLFFGSGTQLSVL.

J is TRBJ2-5 and V is TRBV12-3 or TRBV12-4; D gene ambiguous. Trimming removed 2 bases at V and 2 bases at J, with 6 bases between. There are 13 residues in the CDR3. The CDR3 loop is CASSLMGQETQYF. The CDR3 DNA reads as TGTGCCAGCAGTTTAATGGGGCAAGAGACCCAGTACTTC.

This sequence joins TRBV2 and TRBJ2-7; 9 bases line up with TRBD2. The J segment lost 3 bases and the V segment lost 6 bases, leaving 3 bases of the junction unmatched. Germline V gene data show CDR1 as SNHLY and CDR2 as FYNNEI. The CDR3 covers 13 residues. The DNA of the CDR3 is TGTGCCAGCAGCAGAGCGGGGGGCTACGAGCAGTACGTC. Amino acid sequence: CASSRAGGYEQYV.

The rearrangement links TRBV3-1 (or the pseudogene TRBV3-2) to TRBJ2-2; D is unclear. Germline V CDR1 and CDR2: LGHDT, YNNKEL (reference sequence). V dropped 3 bases and J dropped 4 bases, with 12 bases sitting between them. This CDR3 has 15 residues. In nucleotides, the CDR3 is TGTGCCAGCAGCCACCTTCGATACGGCACCGGGGAGCTGTTTTTT. Its translation: CASSHLRYGTGELFF.

The chain recombines TRBV28 with TRBJ2-2; D is uncertain. Per germline, CDR1 MDHEN and CDR2 SYDVKM. The CDR3 extends over 13 amino acids. Trimming removed 3 bases at V and 1 base at J, with 3 bases between. CDR3 protein: CASSFQNTGELFF. CDR3 nucleotides: TGTGCCAGCAGTTTTCAGAACACCGGGGAGCTGTTTTTT.

The chain joins TRBV7-8 to TRBJ1-1, with 11 bases matching TRBD1. The CDR3 has 14 residues. Germline V gene lookup returns CDR1 SGHVS and CDR2 FQNEAQ. Germline trimming cut 4 bases from V and 2 bases from J; bases unmatched to any gene: 0. DNA of the CDR3: TGTGCCAGCAGCTGGACAGGGGGCAACACTGAAGCTTTCTTT. This sequence encodes CASSWTGGNTEAFF.